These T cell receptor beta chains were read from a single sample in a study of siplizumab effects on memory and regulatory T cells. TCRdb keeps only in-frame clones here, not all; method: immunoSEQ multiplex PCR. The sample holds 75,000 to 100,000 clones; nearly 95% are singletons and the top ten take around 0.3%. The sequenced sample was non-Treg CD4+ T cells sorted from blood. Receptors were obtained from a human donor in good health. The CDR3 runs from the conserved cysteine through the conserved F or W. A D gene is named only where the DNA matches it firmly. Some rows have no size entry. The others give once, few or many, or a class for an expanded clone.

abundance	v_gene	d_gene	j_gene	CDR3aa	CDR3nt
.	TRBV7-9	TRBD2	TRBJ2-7	CASSTRTSVYEQYF	TGTGCCAGCAGCACCAGGACTAGCGTCTACGAGCAGTACTTC
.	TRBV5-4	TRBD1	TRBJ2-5	CASSARTGHQETQYF	TGTGCCAGCAGCGCCAGGACAGGGCATCAAGAGACCCAGTACTTC
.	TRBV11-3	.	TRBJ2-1	CASSLEYEFYNEQFF	TGTGCCAGCAGCTTAGAGTACGAGTTCTACAATGAGCAGTTCTTC
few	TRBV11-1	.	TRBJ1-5	CASSLGVNQPQHF	TGTGCCAGCAGCTTAGGGGTTAATCAGCCCCAGCATTTT
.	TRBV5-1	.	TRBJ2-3	CASSLGPVVSTDTQYF	TGCGCCAGCAGCTTGGGGCCCGTCGTCAGCACAGATACGCAGTATTTT
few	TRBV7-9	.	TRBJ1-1	CASSLFEETEAFF	TGTGCCAGCAGCTTATTTGAGGAGACTGAAGCTTTCTTT
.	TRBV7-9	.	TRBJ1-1	CASSQDRNTEAFF	TGTGCCAGCAGCCAGGACAGGAACACTGAAGCTTTCTTT
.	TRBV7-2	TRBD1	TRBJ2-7	CASRTGWSYEQYF	TGTGCCAGCAGGACAGGGTGGTCCTACGAGCAGTACTTC
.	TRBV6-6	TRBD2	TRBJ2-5	CASSPGTSSQETQYF	TGTGCCAGCAGCCCCGGGACTAGCAGCCAAGAGACCCAGTACTTC
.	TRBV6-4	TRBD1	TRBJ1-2	CASSVPGQGARVYGYTF	TGTGCCAGCAGTGTCCCGGGACAGGGGGCTCGCGTATATGGCTACACCTTC
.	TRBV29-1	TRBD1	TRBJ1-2	CSVDDRANDYTF	TGCAGCGTCGATGACAGGGCGAACGACTACACCTTC
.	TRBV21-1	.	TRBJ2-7	CASSKGSRQAYYEQYF	TGTGCCAGCAGCAAAGGTTCGCGACAGGCCTACTACGAGCAGTACTTC
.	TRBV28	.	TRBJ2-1	CASSLKAVNNEQFF	TGTGCCAGCAGTTTAAAGGCGGTGAACAATGAGCAGTTCTTC
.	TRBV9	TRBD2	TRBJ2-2	CASSARLAGANTGELFF	TGTGCCAGCAGCGCCCGACTAGCGGGAGCTAACACCGGGGAGCTGTTTTTT
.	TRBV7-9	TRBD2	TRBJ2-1	CASSLGPLAGVYNEQFF	TGTGCCAGCAGCTTAGGCCCCCTAGCGGGGGTTTACAATGAGCAGTTCTTC
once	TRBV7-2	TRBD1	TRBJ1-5	CASSLTGSLNQPQHF	TGTGCCAGCAGCCTGACAGGGTCTTTGAATCAGCCCCAGCATTTT
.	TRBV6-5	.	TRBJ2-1	CASSSSASRNEQFF	TGTGCCAGCAGTTCGTCGGCTAGCAGAAATGAGCAGTTCTTC
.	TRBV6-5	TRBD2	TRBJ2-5	CASSYSGGLETQYF	TGTGCCAGCAGTTACTCGGGAGGGCTCGAGACCCAGTACTTC
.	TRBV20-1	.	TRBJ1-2	CSARTDGYTF	TGCAGTGCTAGGACGGATGGCTACACCTTC
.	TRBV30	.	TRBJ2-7	CAWRQAGEQYF	TGTGCCTGGAGGCAAGCGGGCGAGCAGTACTTC
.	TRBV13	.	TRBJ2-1	CASSFARYNEQFF	TGTGCCAGCAGCTTCGCGAGATACAATGAGCAGTTCTTC
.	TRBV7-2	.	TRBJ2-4	CASSYPPGLAKNIQYF	TGTGCCAGCAGCTACCCCCCGGGACTAGCCAAAAACATTCAGTACTTC
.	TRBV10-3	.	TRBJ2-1	CAIRRDRSSYNEQFF	TGTGCCATCAGGAGGGACCGTAGCTCCTACAATGAGCAGTTCTTC
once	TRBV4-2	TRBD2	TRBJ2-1	CASSHGLAGHNEQFF	TGTGCCAGCAGCCATGGCCTAGCGGGACACAATGAGCAGTTCTTC
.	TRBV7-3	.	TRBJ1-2	CASSLTGENYGYTF	TGTGCCAGCAGCTTAACGGGCGAGAACTATGGCTACACCTTC
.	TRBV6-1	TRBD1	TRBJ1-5	CASSDGNRGHGIQPQHF	TGTGCCAGCAGTGACGGAAACAGGGGGCATGGAATTCAGCCCCAGCATTTT
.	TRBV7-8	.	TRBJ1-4	CASSSGRNNEKLFF	TGTGCCAGCAGCTCCGGACGAAACAATGAAAAACTGTTTTTT
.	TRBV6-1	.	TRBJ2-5	CASRYPLETQYF	TGTGCCAGCAGATACCCGCTGGAGACCCAGTACTTC
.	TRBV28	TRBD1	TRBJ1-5	CASSHDRGRNQPQHF	TGTGCCAGCAGCCACGACAGGGGACGCAATCAGCCCCAGCATTTT
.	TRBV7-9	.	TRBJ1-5	CASSNLQGQTQHF	TGTGCCAGCAGCAATTTACAGGGTCAAACCCAGCATTTT
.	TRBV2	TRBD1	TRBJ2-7	CASNEGQGRVYEQYF	TGTGCCAGCAATGAAGGACAGGGTAGGGTCTACGAGCAGTACTTC
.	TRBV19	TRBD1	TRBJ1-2	CASSPTPGQGWYGYTF	TGTGCCAGTAGTCCAACCCCGGGACAGGGGTGGTATGGCTACACCTTC
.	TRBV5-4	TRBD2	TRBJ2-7	CASSQTGLAHEQYF	TGTGCCAGCAGCCAAACGGGACTAGCCCACGAGCAGTACTTC
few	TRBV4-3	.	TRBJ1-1	CASSPSVQRGEAFF	TGCGCCAGCAGCCCGTCGGTACAAAGGGGTGAAGCTTTCTTT
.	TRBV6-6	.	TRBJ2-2	CASTPAGAGTGELFF	TGTGCCAGCACGCCTGCGGGCGCGGGCACCGGGGAGCTGTTTTTT
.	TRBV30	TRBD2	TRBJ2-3	CAWSRWEGHDTQYF	TGTGCCTGGAGTAGGTGGGAGGGCCACGATACGCAGTATTTT
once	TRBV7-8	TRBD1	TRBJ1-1	CASSAITTGEAEAFF	TGTGCCAGCAGCGCCATAACTACAGGGGAGGCTGAAGCTTTCTTT
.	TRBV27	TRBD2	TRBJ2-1	CASSSPRLAGGNEQFF	TGTGCCAGCAGTTCACCCCGACTAGCGGGAGGCAATGAGCAGTTCTTC
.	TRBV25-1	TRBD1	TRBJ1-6	CASSESDRVSSPLHF	TGTGCCAGCAGTGAATCTGACAGGGTTAGTTCACCCCTCCACTTT
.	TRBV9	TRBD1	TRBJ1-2	CASSVEEGARGYTF	TGTGCCAGCAGCGTAGAGGAGGGGGCGCGTGGCTACACCTTC
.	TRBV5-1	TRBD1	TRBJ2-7	CASSSTGNEQYF	TGCGCCAGCAGCTCGACAGGGAACGAGCAGTACTTC
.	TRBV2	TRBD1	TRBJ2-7	CASRKTGSYEQYF	TGTGCCAGCAGGAAGACAGGGTCCTACGAGCAGTACTTC
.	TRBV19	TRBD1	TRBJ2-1	CASRRGGQSSYNEQFF	TGTGCCAGTCGAAGAGGGGGACAGAGCTCCTACAATGAGCAGTTCTTC
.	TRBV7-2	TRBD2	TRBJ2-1	CASSLGIAGGDNEQFF	TGTGCCAGCAGCTTAGGTATAGCGGGAGGTGACAATGAGCAGTTCTTC
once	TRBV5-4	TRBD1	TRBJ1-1	CASSLTGGTEAFF	TGTGCCAGCAGCTTGACAGGGGGAACTGAAGCTTTCTTT
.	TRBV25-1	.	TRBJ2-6	CASSESLGRPGANVLTF	TGTGCCAGCAGTGAATCACTTGGGCGTCCTGGGGCCAACGTCCTGACTTTC
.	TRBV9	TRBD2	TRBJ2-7	CASPGRREGTEQYF	TGTGCCAGCCCGGGACGCCGGGAGGGAACCGAGCAGTACTTC
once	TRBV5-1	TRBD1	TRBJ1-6	CASSMTGGGDNSPLHF	TGCGCCAGCAGCATGACAGGGGGCGGTGATAATTCACCCCTCCACTTT
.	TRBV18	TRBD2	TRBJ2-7	CASSPPSGSGEQYF	TGTGCCAGCTCACCACCTAGCGGGAGTGGCGAGCAGTACTTC
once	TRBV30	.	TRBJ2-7	CAWSTPGVTLSSRGTLSGEQYF	TGTGCCTGGAGTACCCCCGGAGTAACCTTGAGTTCTAGGGGCACCTTGTCGGGCGAGCAGTACTTC
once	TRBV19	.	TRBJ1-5	CASSIGQTTNQPQHF	TGTGCCAGTAGTATTGGACAGACAACAAATCAGCCCCAGCATTTT